These 23 T cell receptor beta chains were all obtained from the same sample, sequenced in a study of cytomegalovirus exposure and HLA in healthy donors. Repertoires were generated with immunoSEQ multiplex PCR, while TCRdb's copy carries only in-frame clones and drops some. The sample has around 200,000 clones, about 81% seen once. The sequencing sample was made of PBMCs. These receptors came from a woman in her twenties or thirties in good health and CMV-seronegative.

V usage is TRBV27 and J usage is TRBJ2-5, with 9 bases that match TRBD2. The CDR3 is 15 residues long. Trimming cost V 2 bases and J 2 bases; bases outside gene matches: 3. CDR1 MNHEY and CDR2 SMNVEV come from the germline V gene (reference sequence). The CDR3 protein is CASSLRLAVQETQYF. Written as DNA, the CDR3 is TGTGCCAGCAGTTTAAGACTAGCGGTTCAAGAGACCCAGTACTTC.

The chain has TRBV10-1 and TRBJ1-2; a possible D gene is TRBD1 (6 bases). V lost 6 bases to trimming and J lost 3 bases, with 11 bases between them. The V gene's germline CDR1 is WNHNN and CDR2 SYGVQD (reference sequence). The CDR3 contains 13 residues. The CDR3 region has the DNA TGCGCCAGCAGCGACAGGCCCTACTATGGCTACACCTTC. This gives the protein CASSDRPYYGYTF.

This chain uses TRBV13 with TRBJ2-7; 12 nucleotides line up with TRBD2. Losses at the gene ends were 5 bases for V and 3 bases for J; bases not matched to a gene: 2. The CDR3 is made up of 14 amino acids. Germline CDR1 is PRHDT and CDR2 is FYEKMQ (reference sequence). CDR3 amino acids: CASSATSGSYEQYF. In DNA form, the CDR3 reads TGTGCCAGCAGCGCGACTAGCGGGAGCTACGAGCAGTACTTC. Full variable domain (rest looked up from reference TRBV13 and TRBJ2-7): AAGVIQSPRHLIKEKRETATLKCYPIPRHDTVYWYQQGPGQDPQFLISFYEKMQSDKGSIPDRFSAQQFSDYHSELNMSSLELGDSALYFCASSATSGSYEQYFGPGTRLTVT.

In DNA form, the CDR3 reads TGTGCCTGGAGAACAGCTCGCTTTGGGGCCAACGTCCTGACTTTC. Translation gives CAWRTARFGANVLTF. This chain joins TRBV30 and TRBJ2-6; D uncertain. The CDR3 covers 15 residues. Trimming cost V 3 bases and J 3 bases, with 12 bases left between them. Germline CDR1 reads GTSNPN; CDR2 reads SVGIG (reference sequence).

The chain recombines TRBV28 with TRBJ1-5, with 8 bases identical to TRBD1. CDR1 is MDHEN, CDR2 SYDVKM, per germline. J gave up 6 bases and V 2 bases, and 3 bases lay outside the gene matches. This CDR3 has 14 residues. CDR3 protein: CASSLRQGSQPQHF. CDR3 coding DNA: TGTGCCAGCAGTTTAAGACAGGGGAGTCAGCCCCAGCATTTT.

This CDR3 is CASSEDRGGYGYTF. The DNA of the CDR3 is TGCGCCAGCAGCGAGGACAGGGGTGGCTATGGCTACACCTTC. The J gene is TRBJ1-2, the V gene TRBV5-1; TRBD1 matches 9 bases. V lost 4 bases, J lost 4 bases, and 5 bases stayed unmatched. Germline assignment: CDR1 SGHRS and CDR2 YFSETQ. The CDR3 totals 14 residues.

The chain employs TRBV6-1 and TRBJ1-4; no definite D call. The CDR3 sequence is 15 residues long. The V gene lost 2 bases and the J gene lost 0 bases, with 7 bases spanning the gap. The germline gives CDR1 MNHNS, CDR2 SASEGT. This chain's CDR3 is CASSERSATNEKLFF. The DNA of the CDR3 is TGTGCCAGCAGTGAACGGAGTGCAACTAATGAAAAACTGTTTTTT.

The chain recombines TRBV2 with TRBJ1-3; D gene uncertain. The germline V gene encodes CDR1 SNHLY and CDR2 FYNNEI. The CDR3 loop spans 12 amino acids. Trimming pared 6 bases from V and 0 bases from J, leaving 3 bases between. The CDR3 is CASSLSGNTIYF. CDR3 nucleotides: TGTGCCAGCAGCCTCTCTGGAAACACCATATATTTT.

In its sample, this clone was seen a few times. The chain is built from TRBV10-3 and TRBJ2-3, with TRBD1 identical over 7 bases. There are 20 residues in the CDR3. Germline V gene sequence: CDR1 ENHRY, CDR2 SYGVKD. The trim removed 2 bases at V and 2 bases at J, leaving 19 bases unmatched. The chain's CDR3 is CAISEPPDRMPDGYTDTQYF. As DNA, the CDR3 is TGTGCCATCAGTGAGCCCCCGGACAGGATGCCTGACGGTTACACAGATACGCAGTATTTT.

The chain is built from TRBV5-1 and TRBJ2-2; 9 bases match TRBD2. CDR1 SGHRS and CDR2 YFSETQ come from the germline V gene. CDR3 length equals 15 residues. V was pared by 4 bases and J by 6 bases, with 7 bases of the junction left unmatched. The CDR3 DNA sequence: TGCGCCAGCAGCCATAGCGGGGGCTCCGCCGGGGAGCTGTTTTTT. Translating gives CASSHSGGSAGELFF. The variable domain in full, completed from reference TRBV5-1 and TRBJ2-2, reads KAGVTQTPRYLIKTRGQQVTLSCSPISGHRSVSWYQQTPGQGLQFLFEYFSETQRNKGNFPGRFSGRQFSNSRSEMNVSTLELGDSALYLCASSHSGGSAGELFFGEGSRLTVL.

The chain carries TRBV4-2 and TRBJ2-7, with 8 bases lining up with TRBD1. V was clipped by 4 bases and J by 4 bases; unmatched bases: 15. CDR3 length equals 17 residues. CDR1 is LGHNA, CDR2 YNFKEQ, per germline. The CDR3 DNA follows: TGTGCCAGCAGCCCCCGGTATGACAGGGGCCCCTCATACGAGCAGTACTTC. This sequence encodes CASSPRYDRGPSYEQYF.

This clone was seen a handful of times. V gene TRBV6-6 combines with J gene TRBJ2-7, with 8 bases that match TRBD1. Germline loops: CDR1 MNHNY, CDR2 SVGAGI (reference sequence). The CDR3 loop spans 13 amino acids. V lost 6 bases and J lost 5; bases outside the gene matches: 6. In DNA, the CDR3 is TGTGCCAGCAGGTCCAGGGGGCTGCACGAGCAGTACTTC. Translated: CASRSRGLHEQYF.

J is TRBJ2-7 and V is TRBV5-1; possibly TRBD1 for D (7 bases). V was cut by 5 bases and J by 0 bases, with 12 bases left in between. CDR3 length equals 14 residues. Germline CDR1 and CDR2: SGHRS and YFSETQ. CDR3 coding DNA: TGCGCCAGCAGTAGACAGGGAGGCTCCTACGAGCAGTACTTC. Its translation: CASSRQGGSYEQYF.

The J gene is TRBJ2-1, the V gene TRBV11-2; D not resolved. With 1 base removed from V and 6 bases from J, the gap between germline ends came to 10 bases. This CDR3 is 14 amino acids long. Germline CDR1 reads SGHAT; CDR2 reads FQNNGV. The CDR3: CASSLVVSGNEQFF. The CDR3 nucleotides are TGTGCCAGCAGCTTAGTAGTCTCGGGCAATGAGCAGTTCTTC.

The V and J genes are TRBV27 and TRBJ1-5; D gene uncertain. Germline-derived CDR1 and CDR2 are MNHEY and SMNVEV (reference sequence). The CDR3 runs 16 residues. Trimming left V 7 bases short and J 3 bases short, with 19 bases between. The CDR3 is CASIKTYISNNQPQHF. The CDR3 DNA sequence: TGTGCCAGCATCAAGACTTATATCTCCAACAATCAGCCCCAGCATTTT.

The gene calls are TRBV10-2 and TRBJ1-2; TRBD1 might be the D (6 bases). Trimming left V 7 bases short and J 6 bases short, with 24 bases between. Germline loops: CDR1 WSHSY, CDR2 SAAADI. CDR3 length: 16 amino acids. The CDR3 region is CASKGFSGGAGDGYTF. Written as DNA, the CDR3 is TGCGCCAGCAAGGGTTTCAGCGGGGGCGCCGGGGATGGCTACACCTTC.

The chain carries TRBV7-2 and TRBJ1-1, with D uncertain. Deletions cut 0 bases from V and 4 bases from J, with 18 bases between. CDR1 is SGHTA, CDR2 FQGNSA, per germline. This CDR3 has 17 residues. This CDR3 reads CASSLALIGRGGTEAFF. In DNA, the CDR3 is TGTGCCAGCAGCTTAGCGCTAATTGGGCGCGGAGGCACTGAAGCTTTCTTT.

The table lists this clone with a count of one. V is TRBV30 and J is TRBJ1-2, with D hard to call. Germline values: CDR1 GTSNPN, CDR2 SVGIG (reference sequence). Trimming took off 3 bases at V and 5 bases at J, with 10 bases between the two ends. The CDR3 has 12 residues. The CDR3 is CAWRLPGYGYTF. The CDR3 DNA sequence: TGTGCCTGGAGACTTCCGGGGTATGGCTACACCTTC.

CDR3 DNA: TGTGCCAGCAGCTTAGCGGAGTCAGGGAAGGGGCGCGATGGCTACACCTTC. This sequence encodes CASSLAESGKGRDGYTF. The chain has TRBV7-9 and TRBJ1-2, with D maybe TRBD1 (5 bases). The CDR3 loop spans 17 amino acids. Trimming took off 0 bases at V and 6 bases at J, with 20 bases between the two ends. Germline V lookup: CDR1 SEHNR, CDR2 FQNEAQ (reference sequence).

The V call is TRBV18, the J call TRBJ2-1, with TRBD2 identical over 11 bases. This CDR3 contains 15 residues. Per the germline V gene, CDR1 is KGHSH and CDR2 is LQKENI. V gave up 0 bases and J gave up 7 bases; unmatched junction bases: 2. CDR3 nucleotides: TGTGCCAGCTCACCACCCGTAGCGGGGGGGAATGAGCAGTTCTTC. It specifies CASSPPVAGGNEQFF. Filled out from reference TRBV18 and TRBJ2-1, the complete variable domain reads NAGVMQNPRHLVRRRGQEARLRCSPMKGHSHVYWYRQLPEEGLKFMVYLQKENIIDESGMPKERFSAEFPKEGPSILRIQQVVRGDSAAYFCASSPPVAGGNEQFFGPGTRLTVL.

This rearrangement joins TRBV29-1 to TRBJ2-7; D not resolved. Per germline, CDR1 SQVTM and CDR2 ANQGSEA. V was trimmed by 4 bases and J by 3 bases, leaving 16 bases between them. This CDR3 is built from 14 residues. CDR3 sequence: CSVGPPGTVYEQYF. The CDR3 nucleotides are TGCAGCGTTGGCCCGCCCGGAACAGTCTACGAGCAGTACTTC.

This chain connects TRBV5-1 to TRBJ1-3; maybe TRBD1 (6 bases). Trimming left V 4 bases short and J 0 bases short, with 17 bases between. CDR1 and CDR2 (germline): SGHRS, YFSETQ. The CDR3 spans 17 residues. The CDR3 sequence: CASSPKPQGSSGNTIYF. The CDR3, as DNA: TGCGCCAGCAGCCCTAAGCCCCAGGGGAGCTCTGGAAACACCATATATTTT.

The V and J genes are TRBV13 and TRBJ2-1, with 11 bases fitting TRBD2. The CDR3 sequence is 15 residues long. Trimming at V came to 5 bases and at J to 9 bases, leaving 9 bases not matched to a gene. From germline, CDR1 is PRHDT and CDR2 FYEKMQ (reference sequence). This CDR3 reads CASSQPGLAVGEQFF. CDR3 sequence (DNA): TGTGCCAGCAGCCAACCGGGACTAGCGGTGGGTGAGCAGTTCTTC.